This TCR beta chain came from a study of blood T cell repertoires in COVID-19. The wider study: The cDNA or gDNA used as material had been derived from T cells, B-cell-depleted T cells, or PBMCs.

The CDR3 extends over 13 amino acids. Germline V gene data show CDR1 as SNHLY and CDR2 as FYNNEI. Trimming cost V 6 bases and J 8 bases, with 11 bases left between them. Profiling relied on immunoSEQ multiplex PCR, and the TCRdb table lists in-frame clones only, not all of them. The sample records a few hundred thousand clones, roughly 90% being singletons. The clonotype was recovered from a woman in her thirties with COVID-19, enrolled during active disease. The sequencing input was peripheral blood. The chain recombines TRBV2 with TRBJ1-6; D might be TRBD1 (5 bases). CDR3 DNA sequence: TGTGCCAGCAGCCGGGGGATAGATTCACCCCTCCACTTT. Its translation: CASSRGIDSPLHF.